These 17 T cell receptor beta chains originate from one sample sequenced in a study of shared clonotypes between healthy human individuals. Here immunoSEQ multiplex PCR was the method, and the copy in TCRdb shows in-frame clones only, minus some. The table has roughly 2 million clones, about 94% seen once. The material sequenced was naive CD4+ T cells sorted from blood. As to subset: CD45RA+ positively selected. The origin of the receptors is a man aged 18 to 29 in good health.

The chain links TRBV12-5 to TRBJ1-5, with TRBD1 identical over 7 bases. V shed 3 bases and J 7 bases; nucleotides not matched to a gene: 6. Looked up from germline, CDR1 is LGHNT and CDR2 is FRNRAP. The CDR3 covers 14 residues. This CDR3 reads CASGFPGGGQPQHF. The CDR3 region has the DNA TGTGCTAGTGGTTTCCCGGGAGGGGGCCAGCCCCAGCATTTT.

The CDR3 DNA is TGTGCCAGCAGGGCTGGGACAAAGCCTTACACTGAAGCTTTCTTT. It is translated as CASRAGTKPYTEAFF. The chain employs TRBV2 and TRBJ1-1, with D perhaps TRBD1 (6 bases). The germline gives CDR1 SNHLY, CDR2 FYNNEI. Trimming removed 6 bases at V and 3 bases at J, with 17 bases between. This CDR3 region has 15 residues. Complete variable domain (other parts from reference TRBV2 and TRBJ1-1): EPEVTQTPSHQVTQMGQEVILRCVPISNHLYFYWYRQILGQKVEFLVSFYNNEISEKSEIFDDQFSVERPDGSNFTLKIRSTKLEDSAMYFCASRAGTKPYTEAFFGQGTRLTVV.

V is TRBV7-2 and J is TRBJ2-7; D ambiguous. Germline CDR1 is SGHTA and CDR2 is FQGNSA. The CDR3 length is 12 residues. Trimming pared 5 bases from V and 4 bases from J, leaving 9 bases between. CDR3: CASSQHGYEQYF. CDR3 DNA sequence: TGTGCCAGCAGCCAGCACGGATACGAGCAGTACTTC.

The chain has TRBV30 and TRBJ2-3, with TRBD2 identical over 7 bases. V lost 8 bases, J lost 8 bases, and 13 bases stayed unmatched. CDR1 GTSNPN and CDR2 SVGIG come from the germline V gene (reference sequence). The CDR3 is 13 amino acids. In DNA, the CDR3 is TGTGCCGCATCAATGAGCGGGAAGAGTACGCAGTATTTT. Encoded protein: CAASMSGKSTQYF.

The chain joins TRBV18 to TRBJ1-2, with 9 bases aligning to TRBD1. V gave up 3 bases and J gave up 5 bases; unmatched junction bases: 16. The CDR3 consists of 18 residues. The germline CDR1 and CDR2 sequences are KGHSH and LQKENI. The CDR3 loop is CASSPLPPTGGLGYGYTF. The CDR3 region has the DNA TGTGCCAGCTCACCCCTTCCCCCCACAGGGGGCCTTGGGTATGGCTACACCTTC.

This chain joins TRBV30 and TRBJ2-3, with 8 bases lining up with TRBD2. The CDR3 is 13 amino acids. V trimming: 5 bases; J trimming: 7 bases; junction bases outside the gene matches: 8. Germline values: CDR1 GTSNPN, CDR2 SVGIG (reference sequence). CDR3 residues: CAWAPGGQNTQYF. CDR3 coding DNA: TGTGCCTGGGCCCCGGGGGGGCAAAATACGCAGTATTTT.

J is TRBJ1-2 and V is TRBV19; a weak D match, TRBD1 (6 bases). Per germline, CDR1 LNHDA and CDR2 SQIVND (reference sequence). The V gene lost 7 bases and the J gene lost 4 bases, with 13 bases spanning the gap. The CDR3 totals 13 residues. CDR3 nucleotides: TGTGCCAGTAAACTCTCAGGGGTCTATGGCTACACCTTC. It is translated as CASKLSGVYGYTF.

The chain couples TRBV30 to TRBJ2-5, with 8 bases matching TRBD1. The CDR3 is 13 amino acids. Trimming at V came to 0 bases and at J to 7 bases, leaving 4 bases not matched to a gene. CDR1 and CDR2 (germline): GTSNPN, SVGIG (reference sequence). The CDR3 sequence: CAWSVQQGGTQYF. DNA for the CDR3: TGTGCCTGGAGTGTACAACAGGGGGGGACCCAGTACTTC.

V usage is TRBV7-8 and J usage is TRBJ1-1; D ambiguous. The CDR3 consists of 12 residues. Trimming took off 3 bases at V and 4 bases at J, with 6 bases between the two ends. The V gene's germline CDR1 is SGHVS and CDR2 FQNEAQ. The CDR3 nucleotides are TGTGCCAGCAGCTTTTCAGGCACTGAAGCTTTCTTT. Translating gives CASSFSGTEAFF.

The chain has TRBV5-1 and TRBJ2-3; 9 bases agree with TRBD2. Germline V lookup: CDR1 SGHRS, CDR2 YFSETQ. Germline trimming cut 3 bases from V and 1 base from J; bases unmatched to any gene: 6. This CDR3 contains 16 residues. CDR3 sequence: CASSWDRTSGTDTQYF. CDR3 coding DNA: TGCGCCAGCAGCTGGGATCGGACTAGCGGCACAGATACGCAGTATTTT.

This chain joins TRBV4-1 and TRBJ1-1; D call uncertain. The V and J ends lost 4 bases and 6 bases respectively, with 12 bases between them. CDR3 length: 13 residues. From germline, CDR1 is MGHRA and CDR2 YSYEKL. In nucleotides, the CDR3 is TGCGCCAGCAGCCGCCTCCCGTCCCCTGAAGCTTTCTTT. Translating it yields CASSRLPSPEAFF.

The chain has TRBV11-3 and TRBJ2-2, with a tentative D call TRBD2 (7 bases). Germline CDR1 and CDR2: SGHNT and YENEEA. Trimming shortened V by 4 bases and J by 5 bases, and 17 bases separated the two germline ends. The CDR3 contains 16 residues. CDR3 sequence reads: CASSYPGRGLTGELFF. As DNA, the CDR3 is TGTGCCAGCAGCTACCCGGGGCGGGGGCTTACCGGGGAGCTGTTTTTT.

The rearrangement joins TRBV9 to TRBJ1-5; D is undetermined. The CDR3 runs to 15 residues. V was cut by 0 bases and J by 8 bases, with 15 bases left in between. CDR1 SGDLS and CDR2 YYNGEE come from the germline V gene. This CDR3 is CASSVGNGMVEPQHF. CDR3 bases: TGTGCCAGCAGCGTAGGTAACGGCATGGTCGAGCCCCAGCATTTT.

The rearrangement joins TRBV30 to TRBJ1-6; the D is unclear. V lost 2 bases and J 13 bases, leaving 15 bases between the germline ends. Germline CDR1 is GTSNPN and CDR2 is SVGIG (reference sequence). This CDR3 spans 13 amino acids. CDR3 sequence reads: CAWSTTPPWPLHF. CDR3 coding DNA: TGTGCCTGGAGTACCACACCCCCTTGGCCCCTCCACTTT.

Concerning this clone itself: Other DNA variants within this sample encode the same CDR3. J is TRBJ2-7 and V is TRBV6-1; TRBD2 is a possible D gene (5 bases). This CDR3 has 12 amino acids. Germline assignment: CDR1 MNHNS and CDR2 SASEGT. V was trimmed by 6 bases and J by 0 bases, leaving 6 bases between them. CDR3 DNA sequence: TGTGCCAGCAGAGCGGTCTCCTACGAGCAGTACTTC. Protein: CASRAVSYEQYF.

V is TRBV9 and J is TRBJ2-2; unclear D gene. The CDR3 is 14 residues long. Trimming left V 5 bases short and J 3 bases short, with 11 bases between. Germline V CDR1 and CDR2: SGDLS, YYNGEE. The chain's CDR3 is CASRPSTDTGELFF. Here the CDR3 DNA reads TGTGCCAGCAGACCTTCGACGGACACCGGGGAGCTGTTTTTT.

As concerns this clone: The sample carries other DNA sequences with the same CDR3. V usage is TRBV7-2 and J usage is TRBJ2-1; D remains unclear. V was trimmed by 0 bases and J by 9 bases, leaving 3 bases between them. The germline CDR1 and CDR2 sequences are SGHTA and FQGNSA. There are 11 residues in the CDR3. Written as DNA, the CDR3 is TGTGCCAGCAGCTTAGCACTTGAGCAGTTCTTC. Its protein is CASSLALEQFF.